These 27 T cell receptor beta chains were all obtained from the same sample, sequenced in a study of CD8 T cells in ankylosing spondylitis. TCRdb re-analysed the 5' RACE reads in MiXCR, keeping a single row per CDR3 protein. The profile shows around 210,000 distinct CDR3 sequences, over 7% of them singletons. Material: blood, either unsorted or a sorted T cell fraction (not recorded which). The origin of the receptors is a female donor with ankylosing spondylitis or in good health (not recorded which).

This clonotype was counted ten times or more. V and J are TRBV2 and TRBJ1-1; no clear D gene. This CDR3 contains 13 residues. Germline values: CDR1 SNHLY, CDR2 FYNNEI. Trimming took 9 bases from V and 1 from J, leaving 12 bases between them. For the CDR3, the DNA is TGTGCCAGGGGTGTGAAAAGGAACACTGAAGCTTTCTTT. Protein sequence: CARGVKRNTEAFF.

This clonotype was found a few times. The chain joins TRBV7-9 to TRBJ1-1, with D tentatively TRBD1 (6 bases). Germline lookup yields CDR1 SEHNR and CDR2 FQNEAQ (reference sequence). This CDR3 has 15 residues. Trimming stripped 5 bases from V and 5 bases from J, with 18 bases between. CDR3 loop: CASSPPRQVGTEAFF. As DNA, the CDR3 is TGTGCCAGCAGCCCGCCTAGACAGGTGGGGACTGAAGCTTTCTTT.

This clonotype was seen ten or more times. This chain links TRBV3-1 with TRBJ2-1; D is uncertain. Germline V CDR1 and CDR2: LGHDT, YNNKEL (reference sequence). The CDR3 runs to 14 residues. The ends were cut back, 1 base at V and 6 bases at J, with 10 bases in the middle. CDR3 residues: CASSQGRSANEQFF. The CDR3 DNA is TGTGCCAGCAGCCAAGGGCGGAGCGCCAATGAGCAGTTCTTC.

This clonotype was detected ten times or more. CDR3 nucleotides: TGTGCCAGCAGCCGGACTAGCGACACCGGGGAGCTGTTTTTT. Its protein is CASSRTSDTGELFF. The chain couples TRBV12-3 or TRBV12-4 to TRBJ2-2; 9 bases fit TRBD2. The CDR3 has 14 residues. Trimming removed 6 bases from V and 3 bases from J; junction bases left unmatched: 2.

This clonotype was picked up many times. CDR3 bases: TGTGCCAGCAGCTTGACAGGGTCGTCTGGCTACACCTTC. Translation: CASSLTGSSGYTF. The V call is TRBV12-3 or TRBV12-4, the J call TRBJ1-2; 7 positions match TRBD1. This CDR3 comprises 13 residues. V shed 6 bases, J shed 7 bases, and the junction held 8 bases outside the gene matches.

At least ten counts were recorded for this clonotype. The V and J genes are TRBV20-1 and TRBJ2-3; TRBD2 is a possible D gene (5 bases). This CDR3 has 16 amino acids. Trimming removed 3 bases from V and 0 bases from J, with 16 bases in between. Germline lookup yields CDR1 DFQATT and CDR2 SNEGSKA (reference sequence). The CDR3 DNA reads TGCAGTGCTAGCTCAGGACTTTACTCCAGCACAGATACGCAGTATTTT. Translating gives CSASSGLYSSTDTQYF.

There are many counts of this clonotype. The gene calls are TRBV30 and TRBJ2-5; TRBD2 is a possible D gene (6 bases). In germline, CDR1 is GTSNPN, CDR2 SVGIG (reference sequence). Trimming stripped 1 base from V and 5 bases from J, with 11 bases between. The CDR3 is 13 amino acids. CDR3 DNA: TGTGCCTGGAGTGGGGACCGGGGGGAGACCCAGTACTTC. This sequence encodes CAWSGDRGETQYF.

In this sample, this clonotype turned up a few times. The genes are TRBV7-2 and TRBJ2-3; 10 bases are shared with TRBD2. Germline CDR1 SGHTA, CDR2 FQGNSA. V was pared by 1 base and J by 1 base, with 5 bases of the junction left unmatched. The CDR3 has 17 residues. The CDR3 loop is CASSLGAGGPGTDTQYF. The CDR3 DNA follows: TGTGCCAGCAGCTTAGGAGCGGGAGGGCCGGGCACAGATACGCAGTATTTT.

This clonotype showed up just a few times. A much larger clone sits a single nucleotide away, making a read error possible. The V and J genes are TRBV24-1 and TRBJ2-3; D not certain. The germline CDR1 and CDR2 sequences are KGHDR and SFDVKD. CDR3 size: 14 residues. In nucleotides, the CDR3 is TGTGTCACCAGCGACCCTGGGAGCACAGATACGCAGTATTTT. Its translation: CVTSDPGSTDTQYF.

Notes on this clonotype: Being one base from a much bigger clone, this may be a read error. The rearrangement joins TRBV19 to TRBJ1-2; tentatively, D is TRBD1 (6 bases). This CDR3 is built from 12 residues. Germline assignment: CDR1 LNHDA and CDR2 SQIVND (reference sequence). CDR3: CTSADSNYGYTF. The CDR3 nucleotides are TGTACCAGCGCGGACAGCAACTATGGCTACACCTTC.

Many counts were recorded for this clonotype. The CDR3 spells CSARDDRMVSPLHF. For the CDR3, the DNA is TGCAGTGCTAGAGATGACAGGATGGTTTCACCCCTCCACTTT. V gene TRBV20-1 combines with J gene TRBJ1-6; possible D gene TRBD1, 6 bases. V gave up 0 bases and J gave up 9 bases, with 12 bases separating them. The germline V gene encodes CDR1 DFQATT and CDR2 SNEGSKA (reference sequence). This CDR3 spans 14 amino acids.

In regard to this clonotype: A read error is possible here, since a much larger clone lies one base away. The rearrangement joins TRBV20-1 to TRBJ1-1; D gene unclear. The CDR3 sequence is 14 residues long. Trimming took off 7 bases at V and 1 base at J, with 16 bases between the two ends. The germline V gene has CDR1 DFQATT and CDR2 SNEGSKA (reference sequence). CDR3 sequence reads: CSVPMPHQNTEAFF. CDR3 coding DNA: TGCAGTGTCCCGATGCCTCACCAGAACACTGAAGCTTTCTTT.

In this sample, this clonotype turned up many times. V is TRBV29-1 and J is TRBJ1-2; 8 bases fit TRBD1. The CDR3 covers 12 residues. Per germline, CDR1 SQVTM and CDR2 ANQGSEA. The CDR3 DNA reads TGCGCCGGGCTCGACAGGGGATATGGCTACACCTTC. Residues: CAGLDRGYGYTF.

This clonotype was seen only a few times. The chain uses TRBV15 and TRBJ2-1, with 9 bases identical to TRBD2. J gave up 10 bases and V 1 base, and 8 bases lay outside the gene matches. The CDR3 extends over 15 amino acids. CDR1 is LNHNV, CDR2 YYDKDF, per germline (reference sequence). In DNA, the CDR3 is TGTGCCACCAGCAGAGTTGCGGGAGGGCGGGGAGAGCAGTTCTTC. Its protein product is CATSRVAGGRGEQFF.

This clonotype has ten or more counts. This chain uses TRBV14 with TRBJ1-1; no firm D call. The V gene's germline CDR1 is SGHDN and CDR2 FVKESK. This CDR3 has 16 residues. Between the trimmed V and J ends, which lost 8 bases and 0 bases, there was a span of 19 bases. The CDR3 coding sequence is TGTGCCAGCGCCAGGAGGTACAGTTTCATGAACACTGAAGCTTTCTTT. It yields the protein CASARRYSFMNTEAFF.

This clonotype has only a few counts. V is TRBV4-1 and J is TRBJ2-7; 7 bases map to TRBD2. This CDR3 has 16 residues. Trimming cost V 2 bases and J 5 bases; bases outside gene matches: 12. Per the germline V gene, CDR1 is MGHRA and CDR2 is YSYEKL. CDR3 residues: CASSQPSGLAKDEQYF. CDR3 bases: TGCGCCAGCAGCCAACCTAGCGGTCTAGCGAAAGACGAGCAGTACTTC.

A remark on this clonotype: This may come from a read error, since a much larger clone is one base off. The chain joins TRBV12-5 to TRBJ2-7, with D unresolved. V shed 7 bases and J shed 2 bases, with 6 bases lying between them. The CDR3 length is 11 residues. Germline values: CDR1 LGHNT, CDR2 FRNRAP. The CDR3 protein is CASDKTYEQYF. The DNA for the CDR3 is TGTGCTAGTGACAAGACCTACGAGCAGTACTTC.

There are many counts of this clonotype. The rearrangement uses TRBV5-5 and TRBJ2-1, with a weak D call TRBD2 (5 bases). Trimming pared 4 bases from V and 4 bases from J, leaving 15 bases between. The germline V gene has CDR1 SGHKS and CDR2 YYEKEE (reference sequence). CDR3 length equals 15 residues. The CDR3 region is CASSLRAGHYNEQFF. The CDR3 nucleotides read TGTGCCAGCAGCCTGCGGGCGGGTCATTACAATGAGCAGTTCTTC.

This clonotype has ten or more counts. V and J are TRBV9 and TRBJ2-1; TRBD2 matches at 10 bases. This CDR3 is 16 amino acids long. Trimming cost V 3 bases and J 2 bases; bases outside gene matches: 5. Germline V lookup: CDR1 SGDLS, CDR2 YYNGEE. The CDR3 sequence: CASSAASGSAYNEQFF. CDR3 nucleotides: TGTGCCAGCAGCGCTGCTAGCGGGAGCGCCTACAATGAGCAGTTCTTC. The full variable domain, its missing parts supplied by reference TRBV9 and TRBJ2-1, is DSGVTQTPKHLITATGQRVTLRCSPRSGDLSVYWYQQSLDQGLQFLIQYYNGEERAKGNILERFSAQQFPDLHSELNLSSLELGDSALYFCASSAASGSAYNEQFFGPGTRLTVL.

This clonotype came up many times. The chain employs TRBV2 and TRBJ2-7, with TRBD1 identical over 8 bases. With 11 bases clipped from V and 5 bases from J, the junction kept 11 bases outside the gene matches. The CDR3 totals 13 residues. Germline V lookup: CDR1 SNHLY, CDR2 FYNNEI. The CDR3 DNA sequence: TGTGCCGGTACCGGGACAGGTTTCGACGAGCAGTACTTC. Translation gives CAGTGTGFDEQYF.

This clonotype was counted at least ten times. The genes are TRBV2 and TRBJ1-6; 8 bases map to TRBD1. The CDR3 is 15 amino acids. Losses at the gene ends were 2 bases for V and 7 bases for J; bases not matched to a gene: 4. CDR1 SNHLY and CDR2 FYNNEI come from the germline V gene. In nucleotides, the CDR3 is TGTGCCAGCAGTGAATTGGGACAGGCAAATTCACCCCTCCACTTT. Translating gives CASSELGQANSPLHF.

This clonotype was counted ten times or more. The rearrangement joins TRBV28 to TRBJ1-1; D is perhaps TRBD1 (5 bases). V shed 7 bases and J shed 7 bases, with 19 bases lying between them. The CDR3 length is 14 residues. CDR1 and CDR2 (germline): MDHEN, SYDVKM. CDR3 in amino acids: CASTPLGGEVEAFF. The CDR3 DNA reads as TGTGCCAGCACCCCGCTCGGGGGTGAGGTTGAAGCTTTCTTT.

This clonotype was counted many times. The chain employs TRBV7-9 and TRBJ2-1; D gene unclear. The CDR3 runs to 13 residues. Per germline, CDR1 SEHNR and CDR2 FQNEAQ (reference sequence). Trimming removed 0 bases from V and 2 bases from J, with 2 bases in between. CDR3 residues: CASSLAAYNEQFF. CDR3 in DNA: TGTGCCAGCAGCTTAGCGGCCTACAATGAGCAGTTCTTC.

On this clonotype itself: A much bigger clone sits one base away, suggesting this may be a read error. V and J are TRBV7-9 and TRBJ2-7; tentatively, D is TRBD2 (6 bases). The CDR3 covers 17 residues. Looked up from germline, CDR1 is SEHNR and CDR2 is FQNEAQ (reference sequence). Trimming removed 5 bases at V and 0 bases at J, with 20 bases between. CDR3 in amino acids: CASSLRTWTTSSYEQYF. CDR3 in DNA: TGTGCCAGCAGCCTCCGAACCTGGACTACAAGCTCCTACGAGCAGTACTTC.

This clonotype came up many times. J is TRBJ2-1 and V is TRBV5-6; TRBD2 matches 8 bases. Germline trimming cut 3 bases from V and 10 bases from J; bases unmatched to any gene: 6. Germline values: CDR1 SGHDT, CDR2 YYEEEE. The CDR3 length is 13 residues. The CDR3 DNA is TGTGCCAGCAGCTCCCAGCCTAGCGGGGAGCAGTTCTTC. This codes for CASSSQPSGEQFF.

This clonotype was seen many times. The J gene is TRBJ2-1, the V gene TRBV7-3; 11 nucleotides align to TRBD2. Germline trimming cut 5 bases from V and 5 bases from J; bases unmatched to any gene: 11. CDR1 SGHTA and CDR2 FQGTGA come from the germline V gene. The CDR3 loop spans 17 amino acids. This CDR3 reads CASSPQSSGGKDNEQFF. DNA of the CDR3: TGTGCCAGCAGCCCTCAGTCTAGCGGGGGGAAAGACAATGAGCAGTTCTTC.

At least ten counts were recorded for this clonotype. The genes are TRBV11-2 and TRBJ2-3, with 11 bases fitting TRBD1. Germline V gene sequence: CDR1 SGHAT, CDR2 FQNNGV. Trimming took 5 bases from V and 2 from J; bases not matched to a gene: 9. The CDR3 is 17 residues long. CDR3 sequence reads: CASSHLRTGGPTDTQYF. The CDR3 region has the DNA TGTGCCAGCAGCCACCTGAGGACAGGGGGCCCCACAGATACGCAGTATTTT.